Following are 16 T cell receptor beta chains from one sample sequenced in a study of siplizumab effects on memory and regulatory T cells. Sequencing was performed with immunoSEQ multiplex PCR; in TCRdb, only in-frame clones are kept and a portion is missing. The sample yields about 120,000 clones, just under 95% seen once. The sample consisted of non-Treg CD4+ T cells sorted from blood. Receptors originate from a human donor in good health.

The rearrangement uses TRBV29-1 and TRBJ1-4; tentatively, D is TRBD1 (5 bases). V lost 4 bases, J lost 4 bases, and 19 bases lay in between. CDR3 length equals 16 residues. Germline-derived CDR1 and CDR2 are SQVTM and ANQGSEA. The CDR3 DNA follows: TGCAGCGTTGCCGGGGCCGCCGGGGGGGGTAATGAAAAACTGTTTTTT. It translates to CSVAGAAGGGNEKLFF. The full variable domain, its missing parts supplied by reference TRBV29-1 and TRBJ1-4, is SAVISQKPSRDICQRGTSLTIQCQVDSQVTMMFWYRQQPGQSLTLIATANQGSEATYESGFVIDKFPISRPNLTFSTLTVSNMSPEDSSIYLCSVAGAAGGGNEKLFFGSGTQLSVL.

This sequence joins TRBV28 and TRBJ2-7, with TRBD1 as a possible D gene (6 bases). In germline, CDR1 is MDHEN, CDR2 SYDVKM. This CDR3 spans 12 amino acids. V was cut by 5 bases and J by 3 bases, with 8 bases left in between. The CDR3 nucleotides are TGTGCCAGCAGTCCGGACAGCTACGAGCAGTACTTC. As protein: CASSPDSYEQYF. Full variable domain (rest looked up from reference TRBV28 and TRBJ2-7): DVKVTQSSRYLVKRTGEKVFLECVQDMDHENMFWYRQDPGLGLRLIYFSYDVKMKEKGDIPEGYSVSREKKERFSLILESASTNQTSMYLCASSPDSYEQYFGPGTRLTVT.

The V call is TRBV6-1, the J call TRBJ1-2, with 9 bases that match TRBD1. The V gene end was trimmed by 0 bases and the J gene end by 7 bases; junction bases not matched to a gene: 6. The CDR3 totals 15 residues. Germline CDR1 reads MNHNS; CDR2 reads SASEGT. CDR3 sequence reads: CASSEATGGWAGYTF. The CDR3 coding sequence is TGTGCCAGCAGTGAAGCCACAGGGGGCTGGGCTGGCTACACCTTC.

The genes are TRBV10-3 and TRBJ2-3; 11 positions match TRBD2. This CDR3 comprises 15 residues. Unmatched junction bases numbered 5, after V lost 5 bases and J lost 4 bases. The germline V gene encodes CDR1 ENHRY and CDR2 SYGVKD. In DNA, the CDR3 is TGTGCCATCAGTTCCCTAGCGGGGGGTGCAGATACGCAGTATTTT. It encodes CAISSLAGGADTQYF.

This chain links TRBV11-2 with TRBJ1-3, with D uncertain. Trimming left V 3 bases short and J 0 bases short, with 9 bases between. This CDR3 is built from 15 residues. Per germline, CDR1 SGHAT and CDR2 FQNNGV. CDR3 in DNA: TGTGCCAGCAGCTTTTCTCAGAGCTCTGGAAACACCATATATTTT. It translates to CASSFSQSSGNTIYF.

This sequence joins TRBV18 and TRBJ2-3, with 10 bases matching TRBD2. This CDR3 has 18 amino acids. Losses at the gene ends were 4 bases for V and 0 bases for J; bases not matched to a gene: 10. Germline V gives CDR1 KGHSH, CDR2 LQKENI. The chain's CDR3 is CASSLNSGGSESTDTQYF. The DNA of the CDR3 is TGTGCCAGCTCACTGAATAGCGGGGGGTCCGAGAGCACAGATACGCAGTATTTT. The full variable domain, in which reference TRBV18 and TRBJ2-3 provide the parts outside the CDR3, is NAGVMQNPRHLVRRRGQEARLRCSPMKGHSHVYWYRQLPEEGLKFMVYLQKENIIDESGMPKERFSAEFPKEGPSILRIQQVVRGDSAAYFCASSLNSGGSESTDTQYFGPGTRLTVL.

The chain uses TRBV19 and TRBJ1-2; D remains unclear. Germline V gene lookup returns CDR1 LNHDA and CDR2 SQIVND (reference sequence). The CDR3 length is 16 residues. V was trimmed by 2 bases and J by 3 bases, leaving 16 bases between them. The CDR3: CASSIIGPRDYYGYTF. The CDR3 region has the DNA TGTGCCAGTAGTATAATAGGGCCGCGGGATTACTATGGCTACACCTTC.

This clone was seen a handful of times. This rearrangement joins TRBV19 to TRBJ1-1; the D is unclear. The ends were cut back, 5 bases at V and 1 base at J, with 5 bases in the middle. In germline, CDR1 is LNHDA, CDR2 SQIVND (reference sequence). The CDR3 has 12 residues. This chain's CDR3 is CASSWGNTEAFF. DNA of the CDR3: TGTGCCAGTAGTTGGGGGAACACTGAAGCTTTCTTT.

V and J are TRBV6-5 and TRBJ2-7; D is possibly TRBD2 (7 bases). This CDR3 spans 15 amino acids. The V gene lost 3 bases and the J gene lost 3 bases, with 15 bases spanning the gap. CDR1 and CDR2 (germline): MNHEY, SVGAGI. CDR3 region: CASSYEGGLYYEQYF. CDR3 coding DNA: TGTGCCAGCAGTTATGAGGGGGGGCTCTACTACGAGCAGTACTTC.

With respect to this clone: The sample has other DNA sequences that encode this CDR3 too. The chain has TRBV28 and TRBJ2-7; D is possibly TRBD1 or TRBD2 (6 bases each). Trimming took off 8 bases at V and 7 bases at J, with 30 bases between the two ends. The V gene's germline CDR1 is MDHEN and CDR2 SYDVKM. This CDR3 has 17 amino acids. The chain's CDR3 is CASLASAAGEGGGEQYF. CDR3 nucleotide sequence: TGTGCCAGCTTAGCCTCAGCCGCGGGTGAGGGGGGCGGTGAGCAGTACTTC.

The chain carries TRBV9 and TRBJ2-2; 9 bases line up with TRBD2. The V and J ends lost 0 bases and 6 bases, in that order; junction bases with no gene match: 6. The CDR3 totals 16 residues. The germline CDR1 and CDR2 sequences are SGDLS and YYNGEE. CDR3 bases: TGTGCCAGCAGCGTAGGAGGCGGGGGGGCCCCCGGGGAGCTGTTTTTT. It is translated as CASSVGGGGAPGELFF.

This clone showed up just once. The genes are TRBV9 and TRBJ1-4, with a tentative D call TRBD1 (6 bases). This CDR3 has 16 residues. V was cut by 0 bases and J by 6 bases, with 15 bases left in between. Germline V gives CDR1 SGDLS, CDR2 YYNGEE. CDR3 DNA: TGTGCCAGCAGCGTAGACCTGGGGGCGCAGGATGAAAAACTGTTTTTT. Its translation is CASSVDLGAQDEKLFF.

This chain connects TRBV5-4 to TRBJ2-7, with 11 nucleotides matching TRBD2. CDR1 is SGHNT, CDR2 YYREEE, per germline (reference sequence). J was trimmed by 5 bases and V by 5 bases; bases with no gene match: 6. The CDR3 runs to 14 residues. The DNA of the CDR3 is TGTGCCAGCAGGTTAGCGGGGGGGCACAACGAGCAGTACTTC. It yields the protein CASRLAGGHNEQYF. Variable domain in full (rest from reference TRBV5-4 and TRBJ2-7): ETGVTQSPTHLIKTRGQQVTLRCSSQSGHNTVSWYQQALGQGPQFIFQYYREEENGRGNFPPRFSGLQFPNYSSELNVNALELDDSALYLCASRLAGGHNEQYFGPGTRLTVT.

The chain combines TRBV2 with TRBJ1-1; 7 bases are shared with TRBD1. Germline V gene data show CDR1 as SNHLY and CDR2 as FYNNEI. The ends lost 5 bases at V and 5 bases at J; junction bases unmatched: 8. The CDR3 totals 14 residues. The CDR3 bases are TGTGCCAGCAGTCCGAGACAGGGCGGAACTGAAGCTTTCTTT. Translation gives CASSPRQGGTEAFF.

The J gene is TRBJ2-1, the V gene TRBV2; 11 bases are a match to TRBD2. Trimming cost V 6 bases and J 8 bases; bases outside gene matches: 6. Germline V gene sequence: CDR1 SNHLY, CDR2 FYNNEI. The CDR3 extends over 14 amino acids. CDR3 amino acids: CASRAVAGGYEQFF. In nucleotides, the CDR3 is TGTGCCAGCAGGGCGGTAGCGGGGGGGTATGAGCAGTTCTTC.

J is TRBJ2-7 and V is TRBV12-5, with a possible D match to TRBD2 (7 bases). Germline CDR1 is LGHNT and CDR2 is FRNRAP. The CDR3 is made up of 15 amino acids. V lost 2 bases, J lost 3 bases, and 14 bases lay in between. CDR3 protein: CASGLPAGAGYEQYF. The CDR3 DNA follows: TGTGCTAGTGGTTTGCCTGCGGGGGCAGGCTACGAGCAGTACTTC.